The table lists the clone carrying this T cell receptor (beta chain) with a few counts. Its antigen is not identified. The sample originates from a study of T cell responses to AZD1222 COVID-19 vaccine. TCRdb keeps only in-frame clones here, not all; method: immunoSEQ multiplex PCR. The data hold around 99,000 clones, with roughly 90% observed a single time. Study conclusions and caveats: Across spike, vaccine-associated CD4 TCRs were found, dominant at 160-218 and 743-854. No repertoire was sampled before or during the peak T cell response, only after it.

The CDR3 spans 15 residues. Germline CDR1 MNHNY, CDR2 SVGAGI (reference sequence). V dropped 6 bases and J dropped 4 bases, with 19 bases sitting between them. Researchers grouped second doses given at about 4 or about 12 weeks into one pool. This TCR was recovered from an adult who received the AZD1222 COVID-19 vaccine. This chain joins TRBV6-6 and TRBJ2-7; TRBD1 or TRBD2 may be the D gene (5 bases each). Sequences were derived from peripheral blood, sampled 28 days after the second AZD1222 dose. The CDR3 DNA is TGTGCCAGCAGCCCATTTTCCGGGGCAGCTTACGAGCAGTACTTC. It translates to CASSPFSGAAYEQYF.